This T cell receptor (beta chain) emerged from a study of blood T cell repertoires in COVID-19 (dated by TCRdb to 2020 to 2022). Context from the whole study: The collaborator samples originated in the United States, Italy and Spain and spanned the acute and convalescent phases of COVID-19. The prospective study material was composed of cDNA or gDNA derived from T cells, B-cell-depleted T cells, or PBMCs. Deeply sampled blood TCRbeta repertoires from subjects exposed to, actively infected with, or recovered from COVID-19 were included in the dataset. The repertoires were released in a freely available public database meant as a resource for research on the immune response to SARS-CoV-2. The samples were drawn from the first 160 participants of the ongoing ImmuneRACE study and from 1,254 subjects provided by 6 global collaborators. Sample metadata almost always included a de-identified subject ID, COVID-19 status, age in years and sex. HLA class I and class II types, where available, came from metadata supplied by the sample provider rather than from assay-based typing.

One collaborating source in Seattle enrolled patients during active infection and followed them longitudinally through the course of disease. Whole blood was collected in K2EDTA tubes by collaborating institutions according to the institutions' own protocols. Collaborator samples were shipped for TCRbeta analysis as frozen whole blood, isolated PBMCs, or DNA extracted from either sample type. Relative to germline, V is missing 4 bases and J is missing 7 bases, with 17 bases of the junction outside any gene match. The germline V gene (reference sequence) supplies CDR1 SEHNR and CDR2 FQNEAQ. Inclusive of the bounding cysteine and phenylalanine, the CDR3 is 18 residues long. The CDR3 DNA has 54 bases and is translated from base 1. In the case of this clone: Its antigen has not been determined. Per-base quality was not reported, and no clone a single base away is much larger than it.

TCRbeta CDR3 regions were amplified from genomic DNA by means of the immunoSEQ Assay, a bias-controlled multiplex PCR. The authors' analysis ran thus. The number of nucleated cells in each sample was estimated from the amplification of reference gene primers within the assay. To quantify the absolute abundance of each unique TCRbeta CDR3 rearrangement, sequence reads were collapsed and filtered. For each sample, productive Simpson clonality was calculated as the square root of Simpson's diversity index over productive rearrangements. TCRdb took this table from immuneACCESS and kept in-frame rearrangements with V and J called. Such tables lack part of the clones; where checked against another copy, unresolved V genes explain under half of the gap, and the rest is unexplained. D and trimming were read from the DNA, whereas the V and J calls and clone size are those reported in that table. Within this sample are roughly 180,000 clones, with around 82% of them counted one time only. The top ten constitute 6.9% of the sample.

What the study reported, not specific to this receptor: The amount of clinical and demographic metadata varied by source and participant and was provided uncurated.

The sequencing sample was made of peripheral blood. The receptor comes from a man of 80 years or more with COVID-19, enrolled during active disease. The V and J genes are TRBV7-9 and TRBJ2-1; 9 bases in between match TRBD1. The DNA sequence is TGTGCCAGCAGCTCATTTCCCAGGGGACAGGGAAGCGGAAATGAGCAGTTCTTC. Its translation reads: CASSSFPRGQGSGNEQFF.